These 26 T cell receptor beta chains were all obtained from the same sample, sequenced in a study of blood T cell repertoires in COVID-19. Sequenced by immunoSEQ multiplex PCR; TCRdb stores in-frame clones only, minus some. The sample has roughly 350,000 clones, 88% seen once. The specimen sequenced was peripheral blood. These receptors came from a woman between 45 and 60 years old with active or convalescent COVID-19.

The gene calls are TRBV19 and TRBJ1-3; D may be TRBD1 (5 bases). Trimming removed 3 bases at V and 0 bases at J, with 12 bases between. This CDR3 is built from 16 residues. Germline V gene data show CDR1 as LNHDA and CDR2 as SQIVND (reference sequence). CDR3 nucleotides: TGTGCCAGTAGTATGGACACTCTCCACTCTGGAAACACCATATATTTT. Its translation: CASSMDTLHSGNTIYF.

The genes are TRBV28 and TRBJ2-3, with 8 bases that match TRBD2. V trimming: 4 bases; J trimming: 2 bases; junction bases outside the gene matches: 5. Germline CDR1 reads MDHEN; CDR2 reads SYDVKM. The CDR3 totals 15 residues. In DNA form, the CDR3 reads TGTGCCAGCAGTTCACCGACTAGCGTCACAGATACGCAGTATTTT. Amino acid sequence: CASSSPTSVTDTQYF.

As DNA, the CDR3 is TGCAGCGTTGACGGCAGAGGTGGCTATGGCTACACCTTC. Protein sequence: CSVDGRGGYGYTF. V is TRBV29-1 and J is TRBJ1-2; no firm D call. V lost 3 bases, J lost 4 bases, and 12 bases lay in between. This CDR3 spans 13 amino acids. Germline V CDR1 and CDR2: SQVTM, ANQGSEA.

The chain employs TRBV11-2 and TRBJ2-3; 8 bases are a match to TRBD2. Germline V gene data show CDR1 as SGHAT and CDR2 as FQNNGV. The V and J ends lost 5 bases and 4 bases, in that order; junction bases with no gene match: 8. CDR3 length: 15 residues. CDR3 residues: CASSEPGGTPDTQYF. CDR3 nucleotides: TGTGCCAGCAGCGAACCGGGGGGGACCCCAGATACGCAGTATTTT.

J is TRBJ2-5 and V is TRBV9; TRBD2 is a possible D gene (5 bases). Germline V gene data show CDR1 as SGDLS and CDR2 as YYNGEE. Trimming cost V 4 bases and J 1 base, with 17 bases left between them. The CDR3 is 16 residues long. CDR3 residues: CASSPRGGGIQETQYF. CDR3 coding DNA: TGTGCCAGCAGCCCCCGAGGTGGAGGAATCCAAGAGACCCAGTACTTC.

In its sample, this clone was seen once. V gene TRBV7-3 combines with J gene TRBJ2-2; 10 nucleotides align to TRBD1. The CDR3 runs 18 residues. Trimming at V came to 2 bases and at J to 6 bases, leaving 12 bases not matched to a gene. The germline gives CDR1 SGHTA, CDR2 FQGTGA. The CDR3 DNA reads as TGTGCCAGCAGCTTATCTTCCGGGACAGGGGTACGGGCCGGGGAGCTGTTTTTT. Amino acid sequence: CASSLSSGTGVRAGELFF.

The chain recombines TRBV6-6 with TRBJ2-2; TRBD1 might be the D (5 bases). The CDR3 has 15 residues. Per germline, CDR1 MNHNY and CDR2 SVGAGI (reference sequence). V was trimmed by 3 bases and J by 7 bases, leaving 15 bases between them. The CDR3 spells CASSYKRGVVGELFF. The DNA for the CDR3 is TGTGCCAGCAGTTATAAAAGGGGCGTTGTCGGGGAGCTGTTTTTT.

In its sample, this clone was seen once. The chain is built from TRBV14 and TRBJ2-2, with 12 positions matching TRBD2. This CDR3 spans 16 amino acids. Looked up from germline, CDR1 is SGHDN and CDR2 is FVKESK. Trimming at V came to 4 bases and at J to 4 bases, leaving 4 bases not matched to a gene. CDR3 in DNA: TGTGCCAGCAGCCTGGGACTAGCGGGCCTCACCGGGGAGCTGTTTTTT. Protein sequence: CASSLGLAGLTGELFF.

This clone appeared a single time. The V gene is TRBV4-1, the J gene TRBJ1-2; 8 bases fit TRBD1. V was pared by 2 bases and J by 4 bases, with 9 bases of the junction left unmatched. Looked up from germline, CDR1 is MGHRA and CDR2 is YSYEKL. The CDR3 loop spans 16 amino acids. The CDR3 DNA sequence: TGCGCCAGCAGCCAATTGCCCAGAGACAGGGGCTATGGCTACACCTTC. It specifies CASSQLPRDRGYGYTF.

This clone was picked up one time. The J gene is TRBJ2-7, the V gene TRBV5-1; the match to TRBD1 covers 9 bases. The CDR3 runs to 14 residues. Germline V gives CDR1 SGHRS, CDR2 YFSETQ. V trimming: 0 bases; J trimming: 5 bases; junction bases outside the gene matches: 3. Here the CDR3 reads CASSLADRGDEQYF. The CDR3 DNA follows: TGCGCCAGCAGCTTGGCCGACAGGGGGGACGAGCAGTACTTC.

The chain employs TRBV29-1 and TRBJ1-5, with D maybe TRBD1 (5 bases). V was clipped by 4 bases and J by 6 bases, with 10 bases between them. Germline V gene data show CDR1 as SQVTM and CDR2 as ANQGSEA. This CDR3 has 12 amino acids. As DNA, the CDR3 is TGCAGCGTTGGACAGCTGGGTCAGCCCCAGCATTTT. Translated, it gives CSVGQLGQPQHF. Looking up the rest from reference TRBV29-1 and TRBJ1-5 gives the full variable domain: SAVISQKPSRDICQRGTSLTIQCQVDSQVTMMFWYRQQPGQSLTLIATANQGSEATYESGFVIDKFPISRPNLTFSTLTVSNMSPEDSSIYLCSVGQLGQPQHFGDGTRLSIL.

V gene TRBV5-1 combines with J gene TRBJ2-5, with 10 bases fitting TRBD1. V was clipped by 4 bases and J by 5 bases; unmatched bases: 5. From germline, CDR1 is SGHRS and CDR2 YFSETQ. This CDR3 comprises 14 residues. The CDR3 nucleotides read TGCGCCAGCAGCCCGACAGGGGGCGAGGAGACCCAGTACTTC. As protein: CASSPTGGEETQYF. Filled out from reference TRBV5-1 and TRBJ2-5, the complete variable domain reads KAGVTQTPRYLIKTRGQQVTLSCSPISGHRSVSWYQQTPGQGLQFLFEYFSETQRNKGNFPGRFSGRQFSNSRSEMNVSTLELGDSALYLCASSPTGGEETQYFGPGTRLLVL.

CDR3 amino acids: CASKWGQGNQPQHF. Here the CDR3 DNA reads TGTGCCAGCAAGTGGGGACAGGGGAATCAGCCCCAGCATTTT. The chain employs TRBV27 and TRBJ1-5; 10 bases match TRBD1. Germline V gene lookup returns CDR1 MNHEY and CDR2 SMNVEV (reference sequence). The V segment lost 7 bases and the J segment 4 bases; nucleotides outside the gene matches: 4. This CDR3 region has 14 residues.

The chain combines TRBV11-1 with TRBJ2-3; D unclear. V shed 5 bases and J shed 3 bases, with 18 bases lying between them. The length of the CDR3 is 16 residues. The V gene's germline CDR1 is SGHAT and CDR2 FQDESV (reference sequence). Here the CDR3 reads CASSNSRQRRTDTQYF. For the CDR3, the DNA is TGTGCCAGCAGCAACTCTAGGCAGAGGCGGACAGATACGCAGTATTTT. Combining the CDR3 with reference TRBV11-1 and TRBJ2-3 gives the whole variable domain EAEVAQSPRYKITEKSQAVAFWCDPISGHATLYWYRQILGQGPELLVQFQDESVVDDSQLPKDRFSAERLKGVDSTLKIQPAELGDSAMYLCASSNSRQRRTDTQYFGPGTRLTVL.

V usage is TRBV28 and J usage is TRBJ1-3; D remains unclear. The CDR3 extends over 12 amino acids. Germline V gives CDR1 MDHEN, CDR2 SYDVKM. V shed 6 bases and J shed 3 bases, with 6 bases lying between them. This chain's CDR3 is CASRNSGNTIYF. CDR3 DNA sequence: TGTGCCAGCAGGAATAGTGGAAACACCATATATTTT.

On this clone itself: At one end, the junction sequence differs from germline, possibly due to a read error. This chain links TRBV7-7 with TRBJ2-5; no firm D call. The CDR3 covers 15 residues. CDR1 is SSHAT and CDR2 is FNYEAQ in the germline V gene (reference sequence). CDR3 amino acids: CASSSPTLRRETQYF. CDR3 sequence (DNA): TGTGCTAGCAGCTCCCCGACCCTTCGGAGAGAGACCCAGTACTTC.

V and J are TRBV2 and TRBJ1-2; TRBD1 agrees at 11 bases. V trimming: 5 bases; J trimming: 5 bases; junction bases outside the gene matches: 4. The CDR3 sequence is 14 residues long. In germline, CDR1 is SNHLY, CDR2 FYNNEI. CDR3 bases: TGTGCCAGCAGTTCCGGGACAGGGGGGTATGGCTACACCTTC. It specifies CASSSGTGGYGYTF. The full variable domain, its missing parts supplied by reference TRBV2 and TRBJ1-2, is EPEVTQTPSHQVTQMGQEVILRCVPISNHLYFYWYRQILGQKVEFLVSFYNNEISEKSEIFDDQFSVERPDGSNFTLKIRSTKLEDSAMYFCASSSGTGGYGYTFGSGTRLTVV.

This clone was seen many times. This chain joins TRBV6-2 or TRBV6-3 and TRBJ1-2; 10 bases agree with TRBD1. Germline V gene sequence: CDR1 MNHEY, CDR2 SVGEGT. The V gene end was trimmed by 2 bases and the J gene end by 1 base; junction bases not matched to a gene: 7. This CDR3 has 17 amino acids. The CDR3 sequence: CASSYVSGTGVNYGYTF. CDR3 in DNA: TGTGCCAGCAGTTACGTTTCCGGGACAGGGGTTAACTATGGCTACACCTTC.

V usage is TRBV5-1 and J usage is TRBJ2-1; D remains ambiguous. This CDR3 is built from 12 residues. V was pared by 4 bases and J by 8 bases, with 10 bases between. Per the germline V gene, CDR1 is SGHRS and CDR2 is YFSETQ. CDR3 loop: CASSRVGYEQFF. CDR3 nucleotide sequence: TGCGCCAGCAGCCGAGTGGGCTATGAGCAGTTCTTC.

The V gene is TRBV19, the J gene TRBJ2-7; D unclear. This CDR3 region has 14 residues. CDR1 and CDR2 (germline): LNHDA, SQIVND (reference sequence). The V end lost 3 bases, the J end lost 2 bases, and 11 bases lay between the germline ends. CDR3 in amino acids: CASSISSPPYEQYF. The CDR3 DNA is TGTGCCAGTAGTATCAGTTCCCCACCCTACGAGCAGTACTTC.

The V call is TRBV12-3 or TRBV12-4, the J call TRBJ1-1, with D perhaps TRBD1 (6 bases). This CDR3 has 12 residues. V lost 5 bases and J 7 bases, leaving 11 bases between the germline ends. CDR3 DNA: TGTGCCAGCAGTACAGGGAGAATTGAAGCTTTCTTT. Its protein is CASSTGRIEAFF.

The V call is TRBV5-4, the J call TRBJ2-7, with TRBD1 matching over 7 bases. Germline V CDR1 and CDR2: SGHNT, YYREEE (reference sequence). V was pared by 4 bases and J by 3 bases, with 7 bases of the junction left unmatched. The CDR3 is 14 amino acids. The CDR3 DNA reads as TGTGCCAGCAGCCACGACAGGGCCCGCTACGAGCAGTACTTC. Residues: CASSHDRARYEQYF.

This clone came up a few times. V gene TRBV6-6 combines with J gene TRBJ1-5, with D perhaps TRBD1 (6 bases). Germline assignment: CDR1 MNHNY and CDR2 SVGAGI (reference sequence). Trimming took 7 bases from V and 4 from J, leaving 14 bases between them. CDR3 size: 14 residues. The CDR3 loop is CASTGGGANQPQHF. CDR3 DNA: TGTGCCAGCACCGGTGGGGGGGCAAATCAGCCCCAGCATTTT.

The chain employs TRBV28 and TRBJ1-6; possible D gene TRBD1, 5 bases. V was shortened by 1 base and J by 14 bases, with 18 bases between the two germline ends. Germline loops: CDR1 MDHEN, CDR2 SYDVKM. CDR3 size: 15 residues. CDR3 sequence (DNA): TGTGCCAGCAGTTTATTAGCTGGGGCCGCGGCGGCCCTCCACTTT. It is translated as CASSLLAGAAAALHF. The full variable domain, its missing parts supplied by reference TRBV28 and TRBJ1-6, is DVKVTQSSRYLVKRTGEKVFLECVQDMDHENMFWYRQDPGLGLRLIYFSYDVKMKEKGDIPEGYSVSREKKERFSLILESASTNQTSMYLCASSLLAGAAAALHFGNGTRLTVT.

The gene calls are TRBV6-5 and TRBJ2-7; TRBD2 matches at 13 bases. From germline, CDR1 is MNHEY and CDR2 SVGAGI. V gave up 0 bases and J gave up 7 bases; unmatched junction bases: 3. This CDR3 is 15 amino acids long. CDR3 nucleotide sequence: TGTGCCAGCAGTTACTCCGGACTAGCGGGAGAAGAGCAGTACTTC. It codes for CASSYSGLAGEEQYF.

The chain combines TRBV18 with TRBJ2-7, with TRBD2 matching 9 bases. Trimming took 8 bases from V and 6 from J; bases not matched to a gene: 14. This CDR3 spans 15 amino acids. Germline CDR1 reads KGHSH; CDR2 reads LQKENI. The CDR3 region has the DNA TGTGCCAGCACCCCCGGGGTAGCGGGAGCTTCCGAGCAGTACTTC. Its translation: CASTPGVAGASEQYF.